This is a list of T cell receptor beta chains from one sample in a study of OX40 agonist ivuxolimab in advanced cancers. Clones were read by immunoSEQ multiplex PCR, and TCRdb kept only the in-frame ones, dropping some. The sample consists of 40,000 to 60,000 clones, 88% of them appearing once. The sequenced sample was CD4+ or CD8+ T cells sorted from blood, obtained in a trial of the OX40 agonist ivuxolimab. These TCRs come from an adult with an advanced solid tumor such as melanoma, head and neck, liver or kidney cancer. CDR3s include the opening cysteine and the closing phenylalanine or tryptophan. The D gene is left open where the match is weak. Clone size, where shown, is once, few, many, or a class for clones that have expanded.

d_gene	abundance	v_gene	j_gene	CDR3nt	CDR3aa
-	-	TRBV9	TRBJ2-1	TGTGCCAGCAGCGTAGCGGCGCAGAGCAATGAGCAGTTCTTC	CASSVAAQSNEQFF
TRBD2	once	TRBV7-2	TRBJ2-3	TGTGCCAGCAGCTTACAGCGGGGGTTAAACACAGATACGCAGTATTTT	CASSLQRGLNTDTQYF
-	-	TRBV5-6	TRBJ1-3	TGTGCCAGCAGCTTGAAGAATCCACACTCTGGAAACACCATATATTTT	CASSLKNPHSGNTIYF
-	-	TRBV6-5	TRBJ2-1	TGTGCCAGCAGTTACCCCGCCCGGGGCCAGGGAGGTGAGCAGTTCTTC	CASSYPARGQGGEQFF
-	few	TRBV7-2	TRBJ1-2	TGTGCCAGCAGCTTAGCGTCAGGGCCCTATGGCTACACCTTC	CASSLASGPYGYTF
TRBD1	once	TRBV28	TRBJ2-7	TGTGCCAGCAGGGGGACAGCCTCCTACGAGCAGTACTTC	CASRGTASYEQYF
-	once	TRBV13	TRBJ1-1	TGTGCCAGCAGCTTAGGCCTGCCGAACGGGGAAGCTTTCTTT	CASSLGLPNGEAFF
-	-	TRBV7-3	TRBJ2-7	TGTGCCAGCAGCTCAGGTCCGGGGTCCTACGAGCAGTACTTC	CASSSGPGSYEQYF
-	-	TRBV2	TRBJ2-7	TGTGCCAGCAGTGAAAGACTCCTGGGGGGCTACGAGCAGTACTTC	CASSERLLGGYEQYF
TRBD2	-	TRBV20-1	TRBJ2-7	TGCAGAGCGGGAGGGCCGGGTGAGCAGTACTTC	CRAGGPGEQYF
-	-	TRBV19	TRBJ2-5	TGTGCCAGTAGCGGGACAATTAGTTCGGAGACCCAGTACTTC	CASSGTISSETQYF
TRBD2	-	TRBV11-2	TRBJ2-1	TGTGCCAGCAAATACGGGGGGGCTTTAGATGAGCAGTTCTTC	CASKYGGALDEQFF
-	once	TRBV2	TRBJ2-2	TGTGCCAGCAGTGGTGGTACCTCAAACACCGGGGAGCTGTTTTTT	CASSGGTSNTGELFF
TRBD1	-	TRBV7-2	TRBJ2-1	TGTGCCAGCAGCTTAAATAACAGGGGATACAATGAGCAGTTCTTC	CASSLNNRGYNEQFF
-	-	TRBV2	TRBJ2-6	TGTGCCAGCAGTGAGGACTCCTTTAGTCCTGGGGCCAACGTCCTGACTTTC	CASSEDSFSPGANVLTF
-	-	TRBV7-9	TRBJ1-1	TGTGCCAGCAGCTTAAGTCAGGGGAGCACTGAAGCTTTCTTT	CASSLSQGSTEAFF
TRBD2	-	TRBV5-1	TRBJ2-1	TGCGCCAGCAGCTTGACTAGCGCCGTTGAGCAGTTCTTC	CASSLTSAVEQFF
-	-	TRBV18	TRBJ1-4	TGTGCCAGCTCACCTAGGACAGCAACTAATGAAAAACTGTTTTTT	CASSPRTATNEKLFF
-	-	TRBV27	TRBJ2-1	TGTGCCAGCTCCCCCTGGGAGTCGTCCTACAATGAGCAGTTCTTC	CASSPWESSYNEQFF
-	-	TRBV25-1	TRBJ1-4	TGTGCCAGCAGTGCCACAGCAGGGCTCGAAAAACTGTTTTTT	CASSATAGLEKLFF
-	-	TRBV7-7	TRBJ2-7	TGTGCCAGCAGCTTAAATCAGGACTACGAGCAGTACTTC	CASSLNQDYEQYF
-	-	TRBV9	TRBJ2-5	TGTGCCAGCAGCCAATGGGGCGGCACGGAGACCCAGTACTTC	CASSQWGGTETQYF
-	-	TRBV7-9	TRBJ2-6	TGTGCCAGCAGCCCCCCCTTTACCGGGGCCAACGTCCTGACTTTC	CASSPPFTGANVLTF
TRBD1	-	TRBV2	TRBJ1-2	TGTGCCAGCAGCTCGGACAGGGACAACTATGGCTACACCTTC	CASSSDRDNYGYTF
TRBD1	few	TRBV6-1	TRBJ1-5	TGTGCCAGCAGTAGAGGGGGCATGGATCAGCCCCAGCATTTT	CASSRGGMDQPQHF
TRBD1	once	TRBV18	TRBJ1-1	TGTGCCAGCTCACCTACCAGGGGGGGGAACACTGAAGCTTTCTTT	CASSPTRGGNTEAFF
TRBD1	-	TRBV18	TRBJ1-2	TGTGCCAGCTCAATGGGACAGGGGGCGGATGGCTACACCTTC	CASSMGQGADGYTF
TRBD2	-	TRBV5-4	TRBJ2-3	TGTGCCAGCAGCTCTTTTGCGGGGGGGGCTGATACGCAGTATTTT	CASSSFAGGADTQYF
-	-	TRBV11-2	TRBJ2-5	TGTGCCAGCAGTCCCACGGGTGGGGGGGCGGTGGAGACCCAGTACTTC	CASSPTGGGAVETQYF
-	-	TRBV5-6	TRBJ1-2	TGTGCCAGCAGCGGTACAGGGACCTATGGCTACACCTTC	CASSGTGTYGYTF
-	-	TRBV6-1	TRBJ2-7	TGTGCCAGCCTAGGAGGGTTGGTCAACTACGAGCAGTACTTC	CASLGGLVNYEQYF
-	-	TRBV7-2	TRBJ2-5	TGTGCCAGCAGCTTAGTAAGGGAGAGGGAGACCCAGTACTTC	CASSLVRERETQYF
-	once	TRBV19	TRBJ1-1	TGTGCCAGTAGTCCCAGGCAAAGGACCAACACTGAAGCTTTCTTT	CASSPRQRTNTEAFF